This TCR beta chain derives from a study of blood T cell repertoires in COVID-19. Overall study context: T cells, B-cell-depleted T cells, or PBMCs provided the cDNA or gDNA that served as material.

This table comes from immunoSEQ multiplex PCR, and its TCRdb copy is limited to in-frame clones, with some not included. The sample lists roughly 280,000 clones, roughly 87% occurring once. The CDR3 is 14 residues long. Germline CDR1 LNHDA, CDR2 SQIVND (reference sequence). V dropped 7 bases and J dropped 1 base, with 11 bases sitting between them. The TCR comes from a woman aged 50 to 60 who had recovered from COVID-19. The V gene is TRBV19, the J gene TRBJ1-5; D is perhaps TRBD1 (5 bases). Sequencing used peripheral blood. CDR3 sequence: CASMGGASNQPQHF. DNA for the CDR3: TGTGCCAGTATGGGGGGAGCGAGCAATCAGCCCCAGCATTTT. The full variable domain, in which reference TRBV19 and TRBJ1-5 provide the parts outside the CDR3, is DGGITQSPKYLFRKEGQNVTLSCEQNLNHDAMYWYRQDPGQGLRLIYYSQIVNDFQKGDIAEGYSVSREKKESFPLTVTSAQKNPTAFYLCASMGGASNQPQHFGDGTRLSIL.